These T cell receptor beta chains were read from a single sample in a study of shared clonotypes between healthy human individuals. Only in-frame clones appear in the TCRdb table, and some are missing; sequencing was by immunoSEQ multiplex PCR. The data show 2 million to 2.5 million clones, 93% seen once. Specimen: naive CD4+ T cells from PBMCs. The receptor source for this set is a man younger than 30 in good health. Some clones in this sample may be carry-over from other donors' samples. The CDR3 runs from the conserved cysteine through the conserved F or W. The order of the fields is V gene, clone size, J gene, D gene, CDR3 DNA, CDR3 protein. The D gene is left open where the match is weak. Part of the rows lack a size; the others show once, few, many or a class for expanded clones.

TRBV1,-,TRBJ2-1,-,TGCACCAGCAGCCCGCAAAACTACCCCGGACTAGCCAATGAGCAGTTCTTC,CTSSPQNYPGLANEQFF
TRBV2,once,TRBJ2-5,TRBD2,TGTGCCAGCAGGCGGACTAGCGGGAGCCAAGAGACCCAGTACTTC,CASRRTSGSQETQYF
TRBV5-1,-,TRBJ1-1,-,TGCGCCAGCAGCTTGGGTTCGGGAGGCACTGAAGCTTTCTTT,CASSLGSGGTEAFF
TRBV5-1,-,TRBJ2-6,-,TGCGCCAGCAGCTTAATAACTGGGGCCAACGTCCTGACTTTC,CASSLITGANVLTF
TRBV25-1,-,TRBJ2-5,-,TGTGCCAGCAGTGGTTGGCGCGGGCTACAAGAGACCCAGTACTTC,CASSGWRGLQETQYF
TRBV6-5,few,TRBJ2-7,TRBD2,TGTGCCAGCAGTTACTCGGCTAGCGGCTCCTACGAGCAGTACTTC,CASSYSASGSYEQYF
TRBV10-3,-,TRBJ1-1,-,TGTGCCATCAGTGAGTCGGGTCCTGAAGCTTTCTTT,CAISESGPEAFF
TRBV2,few,TRBJ1-5,-,TGTGCCAGCAGGGTTAGCAATCAGCCCCAGCATTTT,CASRVSNQPQHF
TRBV19,-,TRBJ2-3,TRBD1,TGTGCCAGTACCCCTAGAGGACAGGGAACCTTCACAGATACGCAGTATTTT,CASTPRGQGTFTDTQYF
TRBV7-6,-,TRBJ2-7,TRBD2,TGTGCCAGCAGCCCGAGGGGGGGGACTAGCGGGAGGGCTTACTTC,CASSPRGGTSGRAYF
TRBV9,-,TRBJ2-2,-,TGTGCCAGCAGCGGAGCGAGCGGTGGAGGGATTGCCGGGGAGCTGTTTTTT,CASSGASGGGIAGELFF
TRBV5-4,-,TRBJ1-5,-,TGTGCCAGCAGCTTGGGTCGGGATAGCAATCAGCCCCAGCATTTT,CASSLGRDSNQPQHF
TRBV19,-,TRBJ2-1,TRBD1,TGTGCCAGTAGTAGAATAGGGACAGGGAGTTCGGGTGAGCAGTTCTTC,CASSRIGTGSSGEQFF
TRBV18,-,TRBJ1-3,-,TGTGCCAGCTCACCGTCGGGACGCTCTGGAAACACCATATATTTT,CASSPSGRSGNTIYF
TRBV19,-,TRBJ2-7,TRBD2,TGTGCCAGTAGTTCGGGTGCGGCGGGAGCATTCGAGCAGTACTTC,CASSSGAAGAFEQYF
TRBV28,once,TRBJ1-1,-,TGTGCCAGCAGTCGACCCGCCGACAGCCGTCTGAACACTGAAGCTTTCTTT,CASSRPADSRLNTEAFF
TRBV5-1,-,TRBJ2-7,TRBD2,TGCGCCAGCAGCTTGGCACTAGCGGGGTTCTCCTACGAGCAGTACTTC,CASSLALAGFSYEQYF
TRBV20-1,-,TRBJ2-5,-,TGCAGCGTCGCGGGCCAAGAGACCCAGTACTTC,CSVAGQETQYF
TRBV7-3,once,TRBJ2-1,TRBD2,TGTGCCAGCAGCTTCCAACCTACTAGCGCGTTCTACAATGAGCAGTTCTTC,CASSFQPTSAFYNEQFF
TRBV6-1,-,TRBJ1-2,TRBD1,TGTGCCAGCAGTGCCCCCGGGACAGGGGTAAATGGCTACACCTTC,CASSAPGTGVNGYTF
TRBV28,-,TRBJ2-7,-,TGTGCCAGCTCACATCGGACGGGGGCCGTGTTCCCCGAGCAGTACTTC,CASSHRTGAVFPEQYF
TRBV28,-,TRBJ2-3,-,TGTGCCAGCAGTTTATTTTCCTGGACGAAGGGGGGCACAGATACGCAGTATTTT,CASSLFSWTKGGTDTQYF
TRBV28,-,TRBJ2-3,TRBD1,TGTGCCAGCAGTCTACCACCAGGGGGAACCACAGATACGCAGTATTTT,CASSLPPGGTTDTQYF
TRBV6-1,few,TRBJ1-5,-,TGTGCCAGCAGTGAAGCTTGGATTCAGCCCCAGCATTTT,CASSEAWIQPQHF
TRBV19,-,TRBJ2-7,TRBD2,TGTGCCAGTAGCTATCAAGCGGGGAGGTACGAGCAGTACTTC,CASSYQAGRYEQYF
TRBV28,-,TRBJ2-2,TRBD2,TGTGCCAGCAGGTCCCCGCCTAGCGGGACGAACACCGGGGAGCTGTTTTTT,CASRSPPSGTNTGELFF
TRBV25-1,-,TRBJ1-2,TRBD1,TGTGCCAGCGGACAGGGGAGTGGCTACACCTTC,CASGQGSGYTF
TRBV7-2,-,TRBJ2-7,-,TGTGCCAGCAGCTTGAACTTAGGACCGAGATCCTACGAGCAGTACTTC,CASSLNLGPRSYEQYF
TRBV19,-,TRBJ2-7,TRBD2,TGTGCCAGTAGTATGTTGACTAGCGGAAACTACGAGCAGTACTTC,CASSMLTSGNYEQYF
TRBV11-2,-,TRBJ1-1,-,TGTGCCAGCAGCTTATTGGCCTCGACTGAAGCTTTCTTT,CASSLLASTEAFF
TRBV29-1,once,TRBJ1-5,-,TGCAGCGTTAAATCGGGGTGGAATCAGCCCCAGCATTTT,CSVKSGWNQPQHF
TRBV7-7,-,TRBJ2-3,-,TGTGCCAGCAGCCGCGGGCAGGGCACAGATACGCAGTATTTT,CASSRGQGTDTQYF